A single TCR beta chain is shown here with its context. The CDR3 loop spans 13 amino acids. The germline gives CDR1 GTSNPN, CDR2 SVGIG (reference sequence). The V and J ends lost 5 bases and 2 bases respectively, with 12 bases between them. Clones were sequenced by immunoSEQ multiplex PCR, and TCRdb holds only the in-frame ones, with some missing. The sample consists of around 200,000 clones, 70% to 80% of them appearing once. The data originate from a study of blood T cell repertoires in COVID-19. About the research overall: T cells, B-cell-depleted T cells, or PBMCs supplied cDNA or gDNA.

The V gene is TRBV30, the J gene TRBJ1-1; D gene ambiguous. Sequences were obtained from peripheral blood. The receptor was derived from a man aged 50 to 60 who had recovered from COVID-19. The CDR3 DNA is TGTGCCTGGCGCTTGCGGGAAAACACTGAAGCTTTCTTT. It yields the protein CAWRLRENTEAFF.